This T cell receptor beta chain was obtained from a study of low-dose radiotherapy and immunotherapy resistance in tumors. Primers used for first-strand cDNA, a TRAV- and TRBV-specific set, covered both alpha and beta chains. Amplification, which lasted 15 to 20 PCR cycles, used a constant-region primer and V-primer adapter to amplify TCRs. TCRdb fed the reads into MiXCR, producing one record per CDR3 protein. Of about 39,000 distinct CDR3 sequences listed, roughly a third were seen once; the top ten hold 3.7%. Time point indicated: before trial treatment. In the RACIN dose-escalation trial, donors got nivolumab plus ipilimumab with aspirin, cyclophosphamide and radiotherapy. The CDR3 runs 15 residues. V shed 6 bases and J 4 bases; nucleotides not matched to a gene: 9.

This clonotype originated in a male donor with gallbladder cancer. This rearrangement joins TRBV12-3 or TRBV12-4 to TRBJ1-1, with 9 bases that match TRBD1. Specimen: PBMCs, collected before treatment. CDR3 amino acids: CASSWTGEIGTEAFF. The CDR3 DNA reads TGTGCCAGCAGCTGGACAGGGGAGATTGGCACTGAAGCTTTCTTT.